A single sample is the source of the 28 T cell receptor beta chains below, sequenced in a study of T cell clonality in common variable immunodeficiency. Clones were read by immunoSEQ multiplex PCR, and TCRdb kept only the in-frame ones, dropping some. The sample holds approximately 60,000 clones, and no clone turns up only once. Material for sequencing was peripheral blood mononuclear cells. The receptors were gathered from a person aged 18 to 75 in good health.

The sample holds many counts of this clone. With the read ending 3 residues before the CDR3 end, the germline J gene is used to fill in that end. This chain joins TRBV19 and TRBJ2-1; tentatively, D is TRBD1 (6 bases). This CDR3 comprises 13 residues. V was clipped by 6 bases and J by 9 bases, with 15 bases between them. Germline CDR1 and CDR2: LNHDA and SQIVND (reference sequence). The CDR3 loop is CASSLGGLGEQFF. CDR3 bases read: TGTGCCAGTAGCCTAGGGGGTCTGGGTGAG. Full variable domain (remainder filled in from reference TRBV19 and TRBJ2-1): DGGITQSPKYLFRKEGQNVTLSCEQNLNHDAMYWYRQDPGQGLRLIYYSQIVNDFQKGDIAEGYSVSREKKESFPLTVTSAQKNPTAFYLCASSLGGLGEQFFGPGTRLTVL.

This clone was counted at least ten times. Coverage ceases 3 residues before the CDR3 finishes, and the germline J gene fills in the end. The V call is TRBV29-1, the J call TRBJ2-2, with D perhaps given as TRBD1 or TRBD2 (5 bases each). CDR1 is SQVTM, CDR2 ANQGSEA, per germline. V was cut by 6 bases and J by 7 bases, with 15 bases left in between. This CDR3 is built from 13 residues. CDR3 sequence reads: CSVTEGGHGELFF. Incomplete CDR3 DNA: TGCAGCGTGACCGAAGGAGGACACGGGGAG.

This clone was seen many times. Read data end 3 residues before the CDR3 end; the end is taken from the germline J gene. The chain uses TRBV6-2 or TRBV6-3 and TRBJ2-2; TRBD2 matches 12 bases. CDR3 length: 16 amino acids. Germline values: CDR1 MNHEY, CDR2 SVGEGT. V shed 4 bases, J shed 4 bases, and the junction held 4 bases outside the gene matches. Incomplete CDR3 DNA: TGTGCCAGCAGTTTCCCGGGACTAGCGGGCACCGGGGAG. Protein sequence: CASSFPGLAGTGE. The full CDR3 protein is CASSFPGLAGTGELFF.

In its sample, this clone was seen many times. The read ends 3 residues early relative to the CDR3; the germline J gene fills the gap. The rearrangement joins TRBV19 to TRBJ1-5; a possible D gene is TRBD1 (5 bases). Germline V gene data show CDR1 as LNHDA and CDR2 as SQIVND (reference sequence). The CDR3 consists of 13 residues. V lost 11 bases, J lost 3 bases, and 14 bases lay in between. CDR3 DNA (partial): TGTGCCGCCGCTGACAGATTCAATCAGCCC. It encodes CAAADRFNQP. The full CDR3 sequence reads CAAADRFNQPQHF.

This clone was observed at least ten times. The read finishes 3 residues shy of the CDR3 end, and the germline J gene is used to complete it. The chain carries TRBV19 and TRBJ2-1, with 9 bases that match TRBD2. After removal of 4 bases from V and 9 bases from J, the junction contained 7 bases not matched to a gene. The length of the CDR3 is 14 residues. CDR1 LNHDA and CDR2 SQIVND come from the germline V gene (reference sequence). This CDR3 is CASSTTSGWFEQFF. CDR3 DNA (partial): TGTGCCAGTAGTACCACTAGCGGGTGGTTTGAG.

This clone has ten or more counts. The observed sequence ends 3 residues before the CDR3 terminus, with the missing tail filled in from the germline J gene. The chain carries TRBV20-1 and TRBJ2-3; 9 positions match TRBD2. CDR3 length: 14 amino acids. Germline V gene sequence: CDR1 DFQATT, CDR2 SNEGSKA (reference sequence). The J segment lost 7 bases and the V segment lost 3 bases, leaving 8 bases of the junction unmatched. Here the CDR3 reads CSARVAGGHNTQYF. The covered CDR3 bases are TGCAGTGCTAGGGTCGCGGGGGGGCACAATACG.

This clone showed up many times. The sequenced part of the CDR3 DNA is TGTGCCAGCAGTCGGGACTTACCTAGGGATGAAAAG. Its protein is CASSRDLPRDEK. The CDR3, in full, reads CASSRDLPRDEKLFF. The chain uses TRBV6-2 or TRBV6-3 and TRBJ2-2; a weak D match, TRBD2 (6 bases). The read is 3 residues too short to cover the CDR3 end, so that end is filled in from the germline J gene. CDR3 length equals 15 residues. CDR1 MNHEY and CDR2 SVGEGT come from the germline V gene.

This clone was counted at least ten times. CDR3 sequence reads: CSARQDTEQFF. CDR3 DNA, as far as it was read: TGCAGTGCTAGGCAAGACACTGAG. The rearrangement links TRBV20-1 to TRBJ2-1; the D is unclear. The read terminates 3 residues before the CDR3 end, so the remaining end is supplied by the germline J gene. This CDR3 comprises 11 residues. Germline V gives CDR1 DFQATT, CDR2 SNEGSKA (reference sequence). V was shortened by 3 bases and J by 9 bases, with 9 bases between the two germline ends.

This clone was detected many times. The sequence runs out 3 residues before the end of the CDR3; the remainder is reconstructed from the germline J gene. The J gene is TRBJ2-3, the V gene TRBV5-1; D may be TRBD1 (5 bases). Germline values: CDR1 SGHRS, CDR2 YFSETQ. V lost 0 bases to trimming and J lost 5 bases, with 13 bases between them. The CDR3 is 15 amino acids. CDR3 DNA (partial): TGCGCCAGCAGCTTGGCGGTAGTAGGGGTAGATACG. This sequence encodes CASSLAVVGVDT. The CDR3 reads in full as CASSLAVVGVDTQYF.

This clone was recorded at least ten times. The read ends 3 residues early relative to the CDR3; the germline J gene fills the gap. This chain links TRBV20-1 with TRBJ2-2; possibly TRBD1 for D (5 bases). The CDR3 sequence is 13 residues long. Germline-derived CDR1 and CDR2 are DFQATT and SNEGSKA (reference sequence). The chain's CDR3 is CSALRGGNSPLFF. The CDR3 bases that were read are TGCAGTGCCCTTAGGGGCGGTAATTCACCG.

This clone was seen many times. Sequencing ends 3 residues short of the CDR3 end; the germline J gene provides the rest. The chain combines TRBV14 with TRBJ2-5; weak D call: TRBD1 (5 bases). The germline V gene encodes CDR1 SGHDN and CDR2 FVKESK. V dropped 3 bases and J dropped 2 bases, with 7 bases sitting between them. The CDR3 spans 13 residues. CDR3 in amino acids: CASSQAGQETQYF. Incomplete CDR3 DNA: TGTGCCAGCAGCCAGGCAGGGCAAGAGACC.

This clone was counted ten times or more. The read finishes 3 residues shy of the CDR3 end, and the germline J gene is used to complete it. The chain is built from TRBV7-2 and TRBJ2-5; D is possibly TRBD1 (6 bases). Between the trimmed V and J ends, which lost 3 bases and 4 bases, there was a span of 12 bases. The CDR3 covers 14 residues. Germline loops: CDR1 SGHTA, CDR2 FQGNSA. The sequenced part of the CDR3 DNA is TGTGCCAGCAGCTTCGAACAGGGTCGAGAGACC. As protein: CASSFEQGRET. The full-length CDR3 reads as CASSFEQGRETQYF.

In its sample, this clone was seen many times. From the germline J gene comes the end of the CDR3, since the read stops 3 residues before it. The chain couples TRBV6-1 to TRBJ1-6; D perhaps matches TRBD1 (5 bases). Per germline, CDR1 MNHNS and CDR2 SASEGT. The CDR3 length is 17 residues. Trimming took 0 bases from V and 1 from J, leaving 10 bases between them. Incomplete CDR3 DNA: TGTGCCAGCAGTGAAGCTGCAGGGTCATCCTATAATTCACCC. It specifies CASSEAAGSSYNSP. The whole CDR3 sequence is CASSEAAGSSYNSPLHF.

This clone was picked up many times. Sequencing ends 3 residues short of the CDR3 end; the germline J gene provides the rest. The gene calls are TRBV20-1 and TRBJ1-2; possibly TRBD1 for D (6 bases). Trimming removed 1 base at V and 4 bases at J, with 16 bases between. Germline V gives CDR1 DFQATT, CDR2 SNEGSKA (reference sequence). This CDR3 has 15 residues. CDR3 loop: CSARATRDIGYGYTF. Incomplete CDR3 DNA: TGCAGTGCTAGAGCCACCCGGGACATCGGCTATGGC.

The CDR3 bases that were read are TGCGCCAGCAGCTTTGTGGCAGACTCTGGAAACACC. Its protein is CASSFVADSGNT. In full, the CDR3 reads CASSFVADSGNTIYF. The chain uses TRBV5-1 and TRBJ1-3, with D unclear. The CDR3 extends 3 residues past the end of the read, so its final part is completed from the germline J gene. There are 15 residues in the CDR3. The V end was cut by 2 bases, the J end by 0 bases, with 9 bases between. Per the germline V gene, CDR1 is SGHRS and CDR2 is YFSETQ.

This clone is labeled as medium-sized. The read ends 3 residues early relative to the CDR3; the germline J gene fills the gap. This chain connects TRBV20-1 to TRBJ2-5, with D maybe TRBD1 (6 bases). Trimming left V 3 bases short and J 0 bases short, with 20 bases between. Looked up from germline, CDR1 is DFQATT and CDR2 is SNEGSKA (reference sequence). The CDR3 sequence is 17 residues long. The sequenced part of the CDR3 DNA is TGCAGTGCTAGTCCGATCGATGGAAGGGGGTACCAAGAGACC. Translated, it gives CSASPIDGRGYQET. Given in full, the CDR3 is CSASPIDGRGYQETQYF.

This clone was seen at least ten times. Read coverage stops 3 residues before the CDR3 terminus; the germline J gene supplies the remainder. The chain links TRBV7-3 to TRBJ1-1, with D maybe TRBD1 (5 bases). With 3 bases removed from V and 4 bases from J, the gap between germline ends came to 9 bases. Germline values: CDR1 SGHTA, CDR2 FQGTGA. This CDR3 has 13 residues. This CDR3 is CASSFGGVTEAFF. The CDR3 DNA, read in part, is TGTGCCAGCAGCTTTGGAGGGGTCACTGAA.

This clone occurred many times. One end of the junction fails to match germline, which may point to a read error. Coverage ceases 3 residues before the CDR3 finishes, and the germline J gene fills in the end. V usage is TRBV4-2 and J usage is TRBJ1-3, with 7 nucleotides matching TRBD1. Germline values: CDR1 LGHNA, CDR2 YNFKEQ. The CDR3 is 17 residues long. Incomplete CDR3 DNA: TGCGCCAGCAGCGAGGGGGCACAGCAGACCCCTGGAAACACC. Its protein is CASSEGAQQTPGNT. The entire CDR3 is CASSEGAQQTPGNTIYF.

This clone was picked up many times. The DNA ends 3 residues before the CDR3 does, and the rest of the CDR3 is filled in from the germline J gene. This chain uses TRBV7-6 with TRBJ2-1; 11 bases align to TRBD1. Germline V gene lookup returns CDR1 SGHVS and CDR2 FNYEAQ. The CDR3 has 17 residues. The V gene end was trimmed by 1 base and the J gene end by 5 bases; junction bases not matched to a gene: 7. The covered CDR3 bases are TGTGCCAGCAGCTTAGGCAGGGACAGGGGGTTCCACAATGAG. The encoded protein is CASSLGRDRGFHNE. In full, the CDR3 is CASSLGRDRGFHNEQFF.

This clone was detected many times. The CDR3 extends 3 residues past the end of the read, so its final part is completed from the germline J gene. The chain has TRBV7-2 and TRBJ1-3; D unclear. The CDR3 spans 16 residues. Trimming left V 0 bases short and J 0 bases short, with 9 bases between. CDR1 SGHTA and CDR2 FQGNSA come from the germline V gene. The covered CDR3 bases are TGTGCCAGCAGCTTAGCTGCCACTGCCTCTGGAAACACC. It translates to CASSLAATASGNT. The complete CDR3 reads CASSLAATASGNTIYF.

In its sample, this clone was seen many times. The read finishes 3 residues shy of the CDR3 end, and the germline J gene is used to complete it. The chain joins TRBV9 to TRBJ2-1; D gene unclear. CDR1 SGDLS and CDR2 YYNGEE come from the germline V gene. V dropped 0 bases and J dropped 4 bases, with 8 bases sitting between them. The length of the CDR3 is 14 residues. The sequenced CDR3 bases are TGTGCCAGCAGCGTAGGACTGGATTACAATGAG. This gives the protein CASSVGLDYNE. Given in full, the CDR3 is CASSVGLDYNEQFF. The whole variable domain, filled in from reference TRBV9 and TRBJ2-1, reads DSGVTQTPKHLITATGQRVTLRCSPRSGDLSVYWYQQSLDQGLQFLIQYYNGEERAKGNILERFSAQQFPDLHSELNLSSLELGDSALYFCASSVGLDYNEQFFGPGTRLTVL.

This clone was counted many times. The sequence runs out 3 residues before the end of the CDR3; the remainder is reconstructed from the germline J gene. The chain has TRBV2 and TRBJ2-3; D possibly corresponds to TRBD1 (6 bases). The CDR3 is made up of 14 amino acids. The V end lost 7 bases, the J end lost 3 bases, and 14 bases lay between the germline ends. Per the germline V gene, CDR1 is SNHLY and CDR2 is FYNNEI. The chain's CDR3 is CASTTGWITDTQYF. The CDR3 bases that were read are TGTGCCAGCACTACAGGGTGGATAACAGATACG.

This clone came up many times. The read gets to within 3 residues of the CDR3 end, and the germline J gene fills in the rest. The genes are TRBV19 and TRBJ2-1; 9 positions match TRBD2. This CDR3 has 15 amino acids. V was clipped by 3 bases and J by 9 bases; unmatched bases: 9. Germline CDR1 LNHDA, CDR2 SQIVND (reference sequence). The CDR3 loop reads CASSISGTSPREQFF. The part of the CDR3 DNA that was read is TGTGCCAGTAGTATCTCCGGGACTAGCCCCCGTGAG. The full variable domain, in which reference TRBV19 and TRBJ2-1 provide the parts outside the CDR3, is DGGITQSPKYLFRKEGQNVTLSCEQNLNHDAMYWYRQDPGQGLRLIYYSQIVNDFQKGDIAEGYSVSREKKESFPLTVTSAQKNPTAFYLCASSISGTSPREQFFGPGTRLTVL.

This clone was counted ten times or more. The read stops 3 residues short of the end of the CDR3; the missing end is completed from the germline J gene. The rearrangement uses TRBV7-9 and TRBJ1-4, with D possibly being TRBD1 (5 bases). In germline, CDR1 is SEHNR, CDR2 FQNEAQ (reference sequence). The ends were cut back, 1 base at V and 8 bases at J, with 14 bases in the middle. This CDR3 has 15 amino acids. This CDR3 is CASSLGSGSPEKLFF. Incomplete CDR3 DNA: TGTGCCAGCAGCTTAGGTTCAGGGTCCCCGGAAAAA.

Ten or more counts support this clone. Read sequence stops 3 residues before the CDR3 end, and the germline J gene provides the missing end. This sequence joins TRBV19 and TRBJ2-2; D possibly corresponds to TRBD1 (6 bases). Germline CDR1 and CDR2: LNHDA and SQIVND (reference sequence). This CDR3 is 14 amino acids long. The V end lost 4 bases, the J end lost 5 bases, and 11 bases lay between the germline ends. Incomplete CDR3 DNA: TGTGCCAGTAGTACCGTCACAGGGACCGGGGAG. Its translation is CASSTVTGTGE. The whole CDR3 region reads CASSTVTGTGELFF.

Many counts were recorded for this clone. The read terminates 3 residues before the CDR3 end, so the remaining end is supplied by the germline J gene. This specimen includes other DNA sequences encoding the same CDR3. This chain connects TRBV6-1 to TRBJ1-6; 8 bases are a match to TRBD1. Germline V CDR1 and CDR2: MNHNS, SASEGT. The CDR3 runs to 15 residues. Trimming at V came to 0 bases and at J to 6 bases, leaving 1 base not matched to a gene. CDR3 loop: CASSEAGQGNSPLHF. Incomplete CDR3 DNA: TGTGCCAGCAGTGAAGCCGGACAGGGTAATTCACCC.

On this clone: The CDR3 goes on 3 residues after the read ends, and that part is filled in from the germline J gene. J is TRBJ2-7 and V is TRBV5-4; TRBD1 matches at 8 bases. J lost 2 bases, V lost 1 base, and 5 bases had no gene match. The CDR3 covers 15 residues. The germline V gene encodes CDR1 SGHNT and CDR2 YYREEE (reference sequence). The DNA read from the CDR3 is TGTGCCAGCAGCTTGCAGGGGGCCCCCCCCTACGAG. Its protein is CASSLQGAPPYE. The entire CDR3 is CASSLQGAPPYEQYF.

This clone came up many times. The CDR3 end is not reached by the read, which stops 3 residues before it; the germline J gene fills it in. The chain carries TRBV18 and TRBJ2-7; 9 bases line up with TRBD1. J gave up 5 bases and V 4 bases, and 12 bases lay outside the gene matches. The V gene's germline CDR1 is KGHSH and CDR2 LQKENI. This CDR3 is built from 16 residues. Partial CDR3 DNA: TGTGCCAGCTCACTTCTACCGGGACAGGGAATTAACGAG. Translated, it gives CASSLLPGQGINE. The entire CDR3 reads CASSLLPGQGINEQYF.